Listed here are 3 T cell receptor beta chains from one sample, sequenced in a study of T cells in Graves' hyperthyroidism and ophthalmopathy. From RNA transcripts, TCR beta CDR3 regions were amplified. Primed by the HTBI set, a first-round RT-PCR was run on the TCR CDR3. From the multiplex PCR reads, TCRdb called clonotypes with MiXCR, one entry per CDR3 protein. Here the sample spans fewer than 450,000 distinct CDR3 sequences, 12% to 15% being singletons. The sample taken for sequencing was blood. The receptors here all came from a woman in her fifties or sixties with Graves' ophthalmopathy.

This clonotype showed up many times. The chain carries TRBV30 and TRBJ1-2; possibly TRBD1 for D (6 bases). This CDR3 region has 14 residues. Per the germline V gene, CDR1 is GTSNPN and CDR2 is SVGIG (reference sequence). The ends were cut back, 3 bases at V and 8 bases at J, with 19 bases in the middle. CDR3 nucleotide sequence: TGTGCCTGGAGGGTACCTCAGGGGTATAAGGGCTACACCTTC. The encoded protein is CAWRVPQGYKGYTF.

This chain joins TRBV18 and TRBJ2-3, with D unclear. The V and J ends lost 3 bases and 1 base respectively, with 8 bases between them. This CDR3 spans 14 amino acids. The V gene's germline CDR1 is KGHSH and CDR2 LQKENI. As DNA, the CDR3 is TGTGCCAGCTCACCGGCGGACGGCACAGATACGCAGTATTTT. Residues: CASSPADGTDTQYF.

In nucleotides, the CDR3 is TGTGCCAGTAGGGACACCAGCTCCTACGAGCAGTACTTC. Amino acid sequence: CASRDTSSYEQYF. The chain uses TRBV19 and TRBJ2-7, with D perhaps matching TRBD1 (5 bases). CDR1 LNHDA and CDR2 SQIVND come from the germline V gene (reference sequence). With 6 bases removed from V and 0 bases from J, the gap between germline ends came to 9 bases. This CDR3 has 13 residues.